The 6 T cell receptor beta chains given below trace back to one sample, sequenced in a study of T cells in Graves' hyperthyroidism and ophthalmopathy. Amplification of TCR beta CDR3 regions used RNA as the template. TCR CDR3 regions were first amplified by RT-PCR with HTBI primers. TCRdb re-derived calls from the multiplex PCR reads in MiXCR, one entry per CDR3 protein. The sample lists about 380,000 distinct CDR3 sequences; 14% were seen once. Sequencing was carried out using blood. The receptors here all came from a woman aged 55-70 years with Graves' hyperthyroidism.

V and J are TRBV7-3 and TRBJ2-3; D gene ambiguous. V lost 5 bases, J lost 1 base, and 10 bases lay in between. The CDR3 contains 14 residues. CDR1 is SGHTA and CDR2 is FQGTGA in the germline V gene. This CDR3 reads CASSPHAGTDTQYF. The CDR3 bases are TGTGCCAGCAGCCCCCACGCGGGCACAGATACGCAGTATTTT. Complete variable domain (other parts from reference TRBV7-3 and TRBJ2-3): GAGVSQTPSNKVTEKGKYVELRCDPISGHTALYWYRQSLGQGPEFLIYFQGTGAADDSGLPNDRFFAVRPEGSVSTLKIQRTERGDSAVYLCASSPHAGTDTQYFGPGTRLTVL.

A few counts support this clonotype. The chain couples TRBV12-3 or TRBV12-4 to TRBJ1-5; 9 bases fit TRBD1. The ends lost 5 bases at V and 2 bases at J; junction bases unmatched: 13. This CDR3 contains 18 residues. CDR3 DNA: TGTGCCAGCAGTAACCGGGACAGGGTCATATATGGCAATCAGCCCCAGCATTTT. This sequence encodes CASSNRDRVIYGNQPQHF.

At least ten counts were recorded for this clonotype. This chain connects TRBV11-3 to TRBJ2-5; TRBD2 matches 14 bases. This CDR3 is built from 17 residues. J gave up 4 bases and V 1 base, and 5 bases lay outside the gene matches. Germline V gene sequence: CDR1 SGHNT, CDR2 YENEEA. The CDR3 coding sequence is TGTGCCAGCAGCTTAGGGGGACTAGCGGGAGCTGGAGAGACCCAGTACTTC. Residues: CASSLGGLAGAGETQYF.

This clonotype appeared many times. V and J are TRBV5-5 and TRBJ2-1, with 10 nucleotides matching TRBD2. The junction had 6 bases not matched to a gene; V was cut back by 4 bases and J by 5 bases. Looked up from germline, CDR1 is SGHKS and CDR2 is YYEKEE (reference sequence). There are 15 residues in the CDR3. In nucleotides, the CDR3 is TGTGCCAGCAGCCCCGGGACTAGCGTGAACAATGAGCAGTTCTTC. Protein product: CASSPGTSVNNEQFF. Drawing the rest from reference TRBV5-5 and TRBJ2-1, the complete variable domain is DAGVTQSPTHLIKTRGQQVTLRCSPISGHKSVSWYQQVLGQGPQFIFQYYEKEERGRGNFPDRFSARQFPNYSSELNVNALLLGDSALYLCASSPGTSVNNEQFFGPGTRLTVL.

The chain combines TRBV20-1 with TRBJ2-3; the D gene could be TRBD1 or TRBD2 (5 bases each). V was shortened by 3 bases and J by 4 bases, with 23 bases between the two germline ends. CDR3 length: 17 amino acids. CDR1 and CDR2 from the germline V gene are DFQATT and SNEGSKA (reference sequence). CDR3 in amino acids: CSASSDWAVGHADTQYF. The CDR3 nucleotides read TGCAGTGCTAGCTCGGACTGGGCGGTGGGGCACGCAGATACGCAGTATTTT.

The table lists this clonotype with many counts. V usage is TRBV20-1 and J usage is TRBJ2-1, with TRBD2 matching over 9 bases. The V gene end was trimmed by 6 bases and the J gene end by 4 bases; junction bases not matched to a gene: 10. Germline V gives CDR1 DFQATT, CDR2 SNEGSKA (reference sequence). The CDR3 is 15 amino acids. The CDR3 sequence is CSATGPSGNYNEQFF. CDR3 nucleotides: TGCAGTGCCACGGGTCCTAGCGGGAATTACAATGAGCAGTTCTTC.